Following are 7 T cell receptor beta chains from one sample sequenced in a study of blood T cell repertoires in COVID-19. Here immunoSEQ multiplex PCR was the method, and the copy in TCRdb shows in-frame clones only, minus some. The sample has about 190,000 clones, 85% to 90% seen once. What was sequenced was PBMCs or T cells enriched from blood (not recorded which). These receptors came from a woman aged 40 to 55 in a cohort exposed to, infected with or recovered from COVID-19 (not recorded which).

The chain combines TRBV5-1 with TRBJ2-2; 9 nucleotides align to TRBD2. The V segment lost 3 bases and the J segment 4 bases; nucleotides outside the gene matches: 4. Per the germline V gene, CDR1 is SGHRS and CDR2 is YFSETQ. The CDR3 is 15 amino acids. CDR3 protein: CASSSASGTTGELFF. The CDR3 coding sequence is TGCGCCAGCAGCTCCGCTAGCGGGACCACCGGGGAGCTGTTTTTT.

The CDR3 sequence is CASSHQDRGAYEQYF. The CDR3 coding sequence is TGCGCCAGCAGCCACCAGGACAGGGGTGCCTACGAGCAGTACTTC. This chain links TRBV4-3 with TRBJ2-7; 9 bases align to TRBD1. V dropped 3 bases and J dropped 2; count of bases not matched to a gene: 5. The CDR3 runs 15 residues. Germline V gene lookup returns CDR1 LGHNA and CDR2 YSLEER.

This chain connects TRBV5-1 to TRBJ2-3; D is unclear. Germline V gives CDR1 SGHRS, CDR2 YFSETQ. The CDR3 is 15 amino acids. Trimming pared 0 bases from V and 3 bases from J, leaving 11 bases between. CDR3 DNA: TGCGCCAGCAGCTTGGAGTTTGGTCGGACAGATACGCAGTATTTT. Protein sequence: CASSLEFGRTDTQYF.

Remarks on this clone: Other DNA sequences in this sample translate to the same CDR3. This chain joins TRBV5-1 and TRBJ1-3, with D uncertain. This CDR3 contains 14 residues. Trimming took off 0 bases at V and 2 bases at J, with 6 bases between the two ends. Germline CDR1 SGHRS, CDR2 YFSETQ. The CDR3 loop is CASSLGGTGNTIYF. In DNA, the CDR3 is TGCGCCAGCAGCTTGGGAGGAACTGGAAACACCATATATTTT. Drawing the rest from reference TRBV5-1 and TRBJ1-3, the complete variable domain is KAGVTQTPRYLIKTRGQQVTLSCSPISGHRSVSWYQQTPGQGLQFLFEYFSETQRNKGNFPGRFSGRQFSNSRSEMNVSTLELGDSALYLCASSLGGTGNTIYFGEGSWLTVV.

This clone was detected only once. As DNA, the CDR3 is TGTGCCAGCAGTATCAAAGGGTGGTTGATGGCTAGCGGGGAAGACATTCAGTACTTC. It encodes CASSIKGWLMASGEDIQYF. The chain combines TRBV2 with TRBJ2-4, with 9 nucleotides matching TRBD2. The V and J ends lost 5 bases and 8 bases, in that order; junction bases with no gene match: 22. The CDR3 sequence is 19 residues long. Germline CDR1 and CDR2: SNHLY and FYNNEI.

This CDR3 reads CASSTLTGAEAFF. CDR3 in DNA: TGTGCCAGCAGCACATTGACAGGGGCTGAAGCTTTCTTT. The genes are TRBV7-9 and TRBJ1-1; TRBD1 matches at 8 bases. Looked up from germline, CDR1 is SEHNR and CDR2 is FQNEAQ (reference sequence). V gave up 5 bases and J gave up 6 bases; unmatched junction bases: 5. The CDR3 has 13 amino acids. Combining the CDR3 with reference TRBV7-9 and TRBJ1-1 gives the whole variable domain DTGVSQNPRHKITKRGQNVTFRCDPISEHNRLYWYRQTLGQGPEFLTYFQNEAQLEKSRLLSDRFSAERPKGSFSTLEIQRTEQGDSAMYLCASSTLTGAEAFFGQGTRLTVV.

The DNA for the CDR3 is TGTGCCAGCAGCTTTTTTGGGACTCCTGGGGGTAATGAAAAACTGTTTTTT. Translation: CASSFFGTPGGNEKLFF. This chain uses TRBV11-2 with TRBJ1-4; possibly TRBD1 for D (5 bases). CDR1 SGHAT and CDR2 FQNNGV come from the germline V gene. Trimming removed 3 bases from V and 4 bases from J, with 18 bases in between. The CDR3 loop spans 17 amino acids.